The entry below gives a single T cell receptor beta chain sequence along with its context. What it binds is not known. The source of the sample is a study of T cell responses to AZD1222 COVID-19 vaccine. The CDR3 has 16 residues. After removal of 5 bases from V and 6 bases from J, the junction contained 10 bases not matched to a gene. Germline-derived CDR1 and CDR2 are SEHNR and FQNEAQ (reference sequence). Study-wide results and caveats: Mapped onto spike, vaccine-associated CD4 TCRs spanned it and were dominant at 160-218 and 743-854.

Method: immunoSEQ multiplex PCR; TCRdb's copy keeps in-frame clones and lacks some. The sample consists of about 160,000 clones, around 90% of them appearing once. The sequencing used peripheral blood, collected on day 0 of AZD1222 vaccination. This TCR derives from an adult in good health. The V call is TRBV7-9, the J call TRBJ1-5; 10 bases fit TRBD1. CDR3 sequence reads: CASSLRPGQGFQPQHF. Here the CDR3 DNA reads TGTGCCAGCAGCCTTCGCCCGGGACAGGGGTTTCAGCCCCAGCATTTT.